The clone carrying this TCR beta chain was seen a few times. CDR3 length: 15 amino acids. Per the germline V gene, CDR1 is GTSNPN and CDR2 is SVGIG (reference sequence). Unmatched junction bases numbered 16, after V lost 6 bases and J lost 6 bases. As processed by the authors: Estimation of nucleated cell counts relied on the amplification of reference gene primers. Produced via immunoSEQ multiplex PCR; TCRdb's table is partial and in-frame only. V, J and clone size are taken as reported in that table, and D and trimming were inferred from the DNA itself. The data show about 180,000 clones, roughly 87% seen once. The data derive from a study of blood T cell repertoires in COVID-19. Study overall: The study drew acute and convalescent COVID-19 samples from the United States, Italy and Spain. From T cells, B-cell-depleted T cells, or PBMCs came the material, which was cDNA or gDNA.

The chain employs TRBV30 and TRBJ2-7; 8 nucleotides line up with TRBD2. The sequenced sample consisted of peripheral blood. The TCR originated in a man between 18 and 35 years old who had recovered from COVID-19. The CDR3 is CACPGGERESSEQYF. CDR3 nucleotides: TGTGCCTGTCCCGGGGGGGAGCGGGAGTCGTCCGAGCAGTACTTC.